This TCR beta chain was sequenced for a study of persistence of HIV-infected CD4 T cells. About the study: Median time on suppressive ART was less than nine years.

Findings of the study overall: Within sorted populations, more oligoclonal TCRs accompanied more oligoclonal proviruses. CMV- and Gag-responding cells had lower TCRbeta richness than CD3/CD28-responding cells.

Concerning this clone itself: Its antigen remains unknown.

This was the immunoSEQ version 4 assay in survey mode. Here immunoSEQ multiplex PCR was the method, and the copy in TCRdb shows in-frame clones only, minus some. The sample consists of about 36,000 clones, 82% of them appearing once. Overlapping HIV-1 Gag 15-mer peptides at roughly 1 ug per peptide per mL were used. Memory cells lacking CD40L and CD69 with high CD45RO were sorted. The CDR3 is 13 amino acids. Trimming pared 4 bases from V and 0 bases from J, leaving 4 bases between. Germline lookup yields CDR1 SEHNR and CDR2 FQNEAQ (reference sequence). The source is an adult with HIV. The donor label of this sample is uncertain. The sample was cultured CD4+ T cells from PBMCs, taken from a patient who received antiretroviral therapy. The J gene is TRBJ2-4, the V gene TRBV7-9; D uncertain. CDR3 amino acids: CASSYLAKNIQYF. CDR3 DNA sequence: TGTGCCAGCAGCTATCTAGCCAAAAACATTCAGTACTTC. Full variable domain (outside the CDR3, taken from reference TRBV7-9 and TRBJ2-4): DTGVSQNPRHKITKRGQNVTFRCDPISEHNRLYWYRQTLGQGPEFLTYFQNEAQLEKSRLLSDRFSAERPKGSFSTLEIQRTEQGDSAMYLCASSYLAKNIQYFGAGTRLSVL.